This paragraph reports one T cell receptor beta chain. Its specificity is not known. The data were obtained in a study of CD8 T cells in ankylosing spondylitis. TCRdb re-analysed the 5' RACE reads in MiXCR, keeping a single row per CDR3 protein. The sample contains almost 400,000 distinct CDR3 sequences, around 22% of which appear only once. Findings and caveats of the study: A motif of 7 to 9 highly homologous TCR beta variants was seen as apparently characteristic of ankylosing spondylitis blood. Matched ankylosing spondylitis synovial fluid reportedly showed significant enrichment of disease-linked clones. As for the disease-linked clones, they showed a CD8+ phenotype and occurred at relatively low frequencies in peripheral blood.

The source material was blood, either unsorted or a sorted T cell fraction (not recorded which). The receptor's source is a male donor with ankylosing spondylitis.

CDR3 sequence (DNA): TGTGCCAGCAGTCCCTATCTCTTAGCGGGAGATAATGAGCAGTTCTTC. Amino acids: CASSPYLLAGDNEQFF. The chain combines TRBV27 with TRBJ2-1, with 9 bases lining up with TRBD2. Per germline, CDR1 MNHEY and CDR2 SMNVEV (reference sequence). Losses at the gene ends were 5 bases for V and 7 bases for J; bases not matched to a gene: 12. This CDR3 has 16 residues.